This is a list of T cell receptor beta chains from one sample in a study of identical twins. Each CDR3 protein is one row after TCRdb ran MiXCR on the 5' RACE reads. The sample includes more than 600,000 distinct CDR3 sequences, 15% to 20% of them seen just once. This same sample was also part of a study on T cells expressing NK-cell markers.

The sample taken for sequencing was PBMCs. All receptors derive from a woman between 18 and 30 years old in good health. Both conserved end residues are part of each CDR3. D genes are given only for firm matches. Clone size, where shown, is once, few, many, or a class for clones that have expanded.

TRBV7-8	.	TRBD2	TRBJ2-7	TGTGCCAGCAGCCTAATAGCGGGGACTGTCTACGAGCAGTACTTC	CASSLIAGTVYEQYF
TRBV29-1	few	TRBD1	TRBJ2-7	TGCAGCGCCCGAAAATCCGGGACAGGCTCACCCATTATCTACGAGCAGTACTTC	CSARKSGTGSPIIYEQYF
TRBV29-1	.	.	TRBJ1-1	TGCAGCGTTGTAGGCGGGATCGGCACTGAAGCTTTCTTT	CSVVGGIGTEAFF
TRBV5-6	.	.	TRBJ2-1	TGTGCCAGCAGCTTGTCCCCTAGCACCTACAATGAGCAGTTCTTC	CASSLSPSTYNEQFF
TRBV12-3/TRBV12-4	.	.	TRBJ2-7	TGTGCCAGCAGTTTATGGACAGAGACCTACGAGCAGTACTTC	CASSLWTETYEQYF
TRBV7-2	many	.	TRBJ2-7	TGTGCCAGCAGCTTAGGCGCGGCAGGCCTATCCTACGAGCAGTACTTC	CASSLGAAGLSYEQYF
TRBV20-1	.	.	TRBJ1-4	TGCAGTGCTAGGGATTCCCTAGGGAAACTGTTTTTT	CSARDSLGKLFF
TRBV5-1	.	TRBD2	TRBJ2-7	TGCGCCAGCAGCGCTAGCGGGTCGCCCTCCTACGAGCAGTACTTC	CASSASGSPSYEQYF
TRBV5-1	.	TRBD1	TRBJ2-5	TGCGCCAGCATGGGACAGGGGGCGCAGACCCAGTACTTC	CASMGQGAQTQYF
TRBV20-1	few	.	TRBJ2-5	TGCAGTGCTGGCTTGAATGAGGGGCAAGAGACCCAGTACTTC	CSAGLNEGQETQYF
TRBV5-1	few	TRBD2	TRBJ2-7	TGCGCCAGCAGCTTATCTCTCAACCCGGGACTAGCGGGGTCCTACGAGCAGTACTTC	CASSLSLNPGLAGSYEQYF
TRBV5-1	many	.	TRBJ2-7	TGCGCCAGCAGCCCGCCTGAACAGGGAGTTCTCTACGAGCAGTACTTC	CASSPPEQGVLYEQYF
TRBV7-2	.	TRBD2	TRBJ2-3	TGTGCCAGCAGCCTCCAGATTAGCGGGAGCGTGACAGATACGCAGTATTTT	CASSLQISGSVTDTQYF
TRBV6-5	.	TRBD2	TRBJ2-2	TGTGCCAGCAGTTACGGGACTAGCGGGTACACCGGGGAGCTGTTTTTT	CASSYGTSGYTGELFF
TRBV10-3	.	TRBD2	TRBJ2-7	TGTGCCACCCAGACTAGCGGGAACTACGAGCAGTACTTC	CATQTSGNYEQYF
TRBV29-1	once	.	TRBJ2-1	TGCAGCGTTACACCCGCGACCTACAATGAGCAGTTCTTC	CSVTPATYNEQFF
TRBV12-3/TRBV12-4	many	.	TRBJ2-2	TGTGCCAGCAGTCCCTCCTTGAAGGGGGAGCTGTTTTTT	CASSPSLKGELFF
TRBV14	.	.	TRBJ2-7	TGTGCCAGCGAAACTAGTAACGAGCAGTACTTC	CASETSNEQYF
TRBV2	.	.	TRBJ2-1	TGTGCCAGCAGTGAATTAGCGGTCTACAATGAGCAGTTCTTC	CASSELAVYNEQFF
TRBV6-1	.	TRBD1	TRBJ1-5	TGTGCCAGCACCCGGGACAGTGATCAGCCCCAGCATTTT	CASTRDSDQPQHF
TRBV20-1	.	TRBD2	TRBJ2-1	TGCAGTGCCGCCACTGTGAGGGGAGGGCGGTTCTTC	CSAATVRGGRFF
TRBV20-1	few	.	TRBJ2-1	TGCAGTGCTAGTCAGCTGGCCCACAATGAGCAGTTCTTC	CSASQLAHNEQFF
TRBV20-1	.	.	TRBJ1-1	TGCAGTGCTGGATTCACTGAAGCTTTCTTT	CSAGFTEAFF
TRBV29-1	few	.	TRBJ1-1	TGCAGCGTTGCTTTCTCGAACACTGAAGCTTTCTTT	CSVAFSNTEAFF
TRBV20-1	.	TRBD2	TRBJ2-1	TGCAGTGCTAGCTTTAGCGGGGGTCGGGGGAATGAGCAGTTCTTC	CSASFSGGRGNEQFF
TRBV6-1	few	TRBD1	TRBJ1-1	TGTGCCAGCAGGCAGGGGGCCCGGAACACTGAAGCTTTCTTT	CASRQGARNTEAFF